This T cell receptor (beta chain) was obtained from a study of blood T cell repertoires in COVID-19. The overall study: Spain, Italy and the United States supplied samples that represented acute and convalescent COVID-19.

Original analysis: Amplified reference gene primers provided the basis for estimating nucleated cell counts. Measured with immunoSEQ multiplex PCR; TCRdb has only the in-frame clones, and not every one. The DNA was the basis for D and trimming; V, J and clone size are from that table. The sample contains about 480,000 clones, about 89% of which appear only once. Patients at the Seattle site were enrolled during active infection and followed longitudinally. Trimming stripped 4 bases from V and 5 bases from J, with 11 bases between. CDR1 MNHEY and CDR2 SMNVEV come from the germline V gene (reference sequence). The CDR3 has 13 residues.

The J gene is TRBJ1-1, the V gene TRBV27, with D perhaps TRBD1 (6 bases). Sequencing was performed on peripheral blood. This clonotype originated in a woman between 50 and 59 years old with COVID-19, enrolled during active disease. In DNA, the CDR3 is TGTGCCAGCAGTTCCGAAGGGGGAACTGAAGCTTTCTTT. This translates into CASSSEGGTEAFF.